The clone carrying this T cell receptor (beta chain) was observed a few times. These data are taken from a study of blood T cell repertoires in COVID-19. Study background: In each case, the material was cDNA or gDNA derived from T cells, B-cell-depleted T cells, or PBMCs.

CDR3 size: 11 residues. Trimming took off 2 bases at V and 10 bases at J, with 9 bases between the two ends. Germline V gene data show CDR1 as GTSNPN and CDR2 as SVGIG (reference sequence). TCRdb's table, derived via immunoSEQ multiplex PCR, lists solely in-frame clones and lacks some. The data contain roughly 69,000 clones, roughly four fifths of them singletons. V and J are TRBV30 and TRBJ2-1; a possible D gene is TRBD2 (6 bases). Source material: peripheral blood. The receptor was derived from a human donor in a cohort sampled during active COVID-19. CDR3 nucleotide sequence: TGTGCCTGGAGTATCGCGGGGGAGCAGTTCTTC. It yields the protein CAWSIAGEQFF.